This T cell receptor (beta chain) was identified in a study of neurological immune-mediated disorders. Study-wide points: The most TCR clonal expansion was seen in HTLV-1-associated myelopathy, and the least was seen in multiple sclerosis, which fell below healthy controls.

Each CDR3 protein is one row after TCRdb ran MiXCR on the 5' RACE reads. This sample has approximately 59,000 distinct CDR3 sequences, with around 5% found just once. Source material was 2 million unsorted PBMCs, stored at -80 °C in RNAlater. This clonotype was counted at least ten times. No antigen is known for it. The clonotype was recovered from a human donor with multiple sclerosis. The donor label of this sample is uncertain. The material sequenced was PBMCs.

CDR3: CASSLRGTTYNEQFF. In DNA, the CDR3 is TGTGCCAGCAGTTTAAGAGGGACGACATACAATGAGCAGTTCTTC. J is TRBJ2-1 and V is TRBV5-6; D is perhaps TRBD1 or TRBD2 (5 bases each). V lost 5 bases and J lost 4, with 16 bases in between. The germline V gene has CDR1 SGHDT and CDR2 YYEEEE. The CDR3 loop spans 15 amino acids.